The present TCR beta chain was sequenced within a study of OX40 agonist ivuxolimab in advanced cancers. The repertoire was sequenced with immunoSEQ multiplex PCR; TCRdb's copy has only in-frame clones and lacks some. The table includes fewer than 90,000 clones, about 87% detected once. The sequence was obtained from an adult with an advanced solid tumor such as melanoma, head and neck, liver or kidney cancer. This specimen was CD4+ or CD8+ T cells sorted from blood, taken in a trial of the OX40 agonist ivuxolimab.

The CDR3 DNA reads as TGTGCCAGCAGCTTAAATAATTCACCCCTCCACTTT. Its protein product is CASSLNNSPLHF. The V and J genes are TRBV7-2 and TRBJ1-6; D unresolved. Germline assignment: CDR1 SGHTA and CDR2 FQGNSA. Trimming took 2 bases from V and 5 from J, leaving 1 base between them. This CDR3 spans 12 amino acids.